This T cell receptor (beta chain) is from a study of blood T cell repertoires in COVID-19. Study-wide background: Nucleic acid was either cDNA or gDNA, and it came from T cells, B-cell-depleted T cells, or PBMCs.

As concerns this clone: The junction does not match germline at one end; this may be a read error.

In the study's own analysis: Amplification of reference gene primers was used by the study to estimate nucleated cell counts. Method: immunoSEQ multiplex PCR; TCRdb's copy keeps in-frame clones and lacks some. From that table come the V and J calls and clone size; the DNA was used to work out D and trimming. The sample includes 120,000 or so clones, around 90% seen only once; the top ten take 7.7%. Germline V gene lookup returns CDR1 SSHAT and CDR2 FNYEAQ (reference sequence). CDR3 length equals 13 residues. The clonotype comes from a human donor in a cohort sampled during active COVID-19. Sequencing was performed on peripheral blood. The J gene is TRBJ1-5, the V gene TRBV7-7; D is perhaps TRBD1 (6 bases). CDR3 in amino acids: CASSLNRDQPQHF. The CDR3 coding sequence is TGTGCTAGCAGCTTAAACAGGGATCAGCCCCAGCATTTT.